The present TCR beta chain was sequenced within a study of T cells in Graves' hyperthyroidism and ophthalmopathy. Amplification yielded TCR beta CDR3 regions, with RNA transcripts as the source. The TCR CDR3 first-round RT-PCR relied on the HTBI primer set. MiXCR, run by TCRdb on the multiplex PCR reads, gives a single entry per CDR3 protein. The sample contains about 380,000 distinct CDR3 sequences, around an eighth of which appear only once. Trimming took 0 bases from V and 5 from J; bases not matched to a gene: 0. The length of the CDR3 is 13 residues. The germline V gene has CDR1 MNHNY and CDR2 SVGAGI (reference sequence).

This receptor was identified in a man aged 25 to 45 with Graves' hyperthyroidism that later progressed to Graves' ophthalmopathy. Sequencing input: blood. The gene calls are TRBV6-6 and TRBJ1-1; 7 nucleotides line up with TRBD1. The CDR3 loop reads CASSYSTGTEAFF. DNA of the CDR3: TGTGCCAGCAGTTACTCGACAGGGACTGAAGCTTTCTTT.